The clone carrying this T cell receptor beta chain was counted ten times or more. Its antigen is as yet unknown. No conserved phenylalanine or tryptophan is present at the end of the CDR3, so a read error is the likely explanation. Germline V gene data show CDR1 as SGHAT and CDR2 as FQNNGV. After removal of 8 bases from V and 3 bases from J, the junction contained 10 bases not matched to a gene. This CDR3 spans 16 amino acids. Time point of the sample: newly diagnosed GD, antithyroid drugs for less than 3 months. The TCR library used RNA extracted from PBMCs. The data stem from a study of regulatory T cells in long-lasting Graves disease. Relying on iRepertoire HTBI primers and Arm-PCR of CDR3 regions, the team built TCR beta libraries. TCRdb reprocessed the multiplex PCR reads with MiXCR, giving one entry per CDR3 protein. The table lists some 460,000 distinct CDR3 sequences, under 20% of them singletons, with less than 15% in the top ten.

Whole-study results and caveats: Segments TRBV28, TRBJ1-2 and TRBJ2-5 showed preferential usage in persistent disease.

The same sample was also studied in work on T cells in Graves' hyperthyroidism and ophthalmopathy.

The sequencing here drew on peripheral blood mononuclear cells (PBMCs), taken at new diagnosis, from a patient treated with antithyroid drugs. This receptor was obtained from a man aged 35-49 years with Graves disease. The chain employs TRBV11-2 and TRBJ2-3, with 11 bases that match TRBD2. This CDR3 is CASAVGLAGRTDTQYL. The CDR3 region has the DNA TGTGCCAGCGCCGTCGGACTAGCGGGTAGGACAGATACGCAGTATCTT.